This record covers a single T cell receptor (beta chain). Its target is unknown. This record comes from a study of blood T cells in healthy people across ages. Study conclusions and caveats: A greater number of naive CD4+ cells and higher diversity distinguished long-lived donors from aged donors.

The study recruited healthy Caucasian donors from Russia who were aged about 6 to 100. Germline assignment: CDR1 SGDLS and CDR2 YYNGEE. Trimming took off 2 bases at V and 6 bases at J, with 15 bases between the two ends. This CDR3 contains 14 residues. Combining a sample-barcoded 5' primer with a J-beta primer mix, a second PCR ran for roughly 6 to 11 cycles. TCRdb processed the 5' RACE reads anew with MiXCR; each CDR3 protein has one entry. Among under 800,000 distinct CDR3 sequences listed, roughly 43% were seen once. Sequencing was carried out using blood. The chain combines TRBV9 with TRBJ2-7; D perhaps matches TRBD2 (6 bases). The sequence derives from a woman in her sixties or seventies in good health. The CDR3 reads CASSVKGLLGEQYF. The CDR3 DNA follows: TGTGCCAGCAGCGTTAAAGGACTATTAGGCGAGCAGTACTTC.